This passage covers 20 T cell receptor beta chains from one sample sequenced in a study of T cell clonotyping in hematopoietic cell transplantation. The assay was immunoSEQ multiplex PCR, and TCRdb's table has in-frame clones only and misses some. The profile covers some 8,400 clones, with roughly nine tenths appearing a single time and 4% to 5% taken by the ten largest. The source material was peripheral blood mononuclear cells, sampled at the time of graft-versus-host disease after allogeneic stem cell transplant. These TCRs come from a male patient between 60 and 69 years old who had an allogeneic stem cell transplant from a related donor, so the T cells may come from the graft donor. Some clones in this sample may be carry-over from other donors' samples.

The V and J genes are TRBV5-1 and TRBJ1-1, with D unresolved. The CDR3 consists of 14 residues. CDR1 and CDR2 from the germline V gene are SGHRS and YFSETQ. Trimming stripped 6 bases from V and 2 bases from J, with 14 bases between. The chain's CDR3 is CASNSAPRNTEAFF. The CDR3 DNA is TGCGCCAGCAATTCCGCACCCCGAAACACTGAAGCTTTCTTT.

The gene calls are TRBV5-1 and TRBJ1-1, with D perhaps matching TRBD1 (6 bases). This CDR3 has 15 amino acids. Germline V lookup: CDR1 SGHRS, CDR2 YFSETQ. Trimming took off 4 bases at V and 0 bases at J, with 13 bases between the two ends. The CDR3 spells CASSPVQGMNTEAFF. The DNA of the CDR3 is TGCGCCAGCAGCCCCGTACAGGGTATGAACACTGAAGCTTTCTTT.

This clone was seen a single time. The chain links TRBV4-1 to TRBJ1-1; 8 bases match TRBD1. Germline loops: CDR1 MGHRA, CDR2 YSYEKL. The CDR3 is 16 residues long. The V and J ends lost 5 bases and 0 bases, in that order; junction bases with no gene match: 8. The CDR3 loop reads CASSYTGGGMNTEAFF. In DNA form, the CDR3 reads TGCGCCAGCAGCTACACAGGGGGTGGGATGAACACTGAAGCTTTCTTT.

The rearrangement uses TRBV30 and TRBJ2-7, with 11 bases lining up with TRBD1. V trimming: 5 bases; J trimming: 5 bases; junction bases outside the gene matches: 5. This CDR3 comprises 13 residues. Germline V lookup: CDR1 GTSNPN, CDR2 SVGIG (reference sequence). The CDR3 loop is CAWARDRGDEQYF. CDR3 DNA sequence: TGTGCCTGGGCCCGGGACAGGGGGGACGAGCAGTACTTC.

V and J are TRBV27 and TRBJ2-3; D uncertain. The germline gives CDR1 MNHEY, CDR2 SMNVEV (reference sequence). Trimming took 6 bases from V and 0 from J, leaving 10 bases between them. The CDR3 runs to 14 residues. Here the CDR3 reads CASRPQASTDTQYF. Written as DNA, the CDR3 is TGTGCCAGCAGGCCCCAGGCTAGCACAGATACGCAGTATTTT.

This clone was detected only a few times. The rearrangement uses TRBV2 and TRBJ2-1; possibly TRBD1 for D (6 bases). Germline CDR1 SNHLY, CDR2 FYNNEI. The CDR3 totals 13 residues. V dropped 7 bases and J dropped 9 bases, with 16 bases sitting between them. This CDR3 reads CASKQQGTSEQFF. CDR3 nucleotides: TGTGCCAGCAAACAACAGGGAACGAGTGAGCAGTTCTTC.

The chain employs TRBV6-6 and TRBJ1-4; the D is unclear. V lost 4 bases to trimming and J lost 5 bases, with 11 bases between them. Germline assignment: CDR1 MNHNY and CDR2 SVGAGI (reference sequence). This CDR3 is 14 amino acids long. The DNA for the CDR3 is TGTGCCAGCAGTTTCCTGGGCCCAAATGAAAAACTGTTTTTT. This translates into CASSFLGPNEKLFF.

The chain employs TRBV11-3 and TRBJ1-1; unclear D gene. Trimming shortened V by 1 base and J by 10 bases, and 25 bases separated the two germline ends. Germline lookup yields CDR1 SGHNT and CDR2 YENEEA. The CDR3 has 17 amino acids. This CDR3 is CASSLVFGQTLPPGAFF. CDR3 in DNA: TGTGCCAGCAGCTTAGTTTTTGGGCAGACTCTTCCTCCAGGAGCTTTCTTT.

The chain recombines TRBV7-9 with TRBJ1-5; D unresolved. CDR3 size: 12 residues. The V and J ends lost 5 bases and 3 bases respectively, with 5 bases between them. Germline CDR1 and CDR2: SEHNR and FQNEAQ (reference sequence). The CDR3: CASSMYNQPQHF. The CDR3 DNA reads TGTGCCAGCAGCATGTACAATCAGCCCCAGCATTTT.

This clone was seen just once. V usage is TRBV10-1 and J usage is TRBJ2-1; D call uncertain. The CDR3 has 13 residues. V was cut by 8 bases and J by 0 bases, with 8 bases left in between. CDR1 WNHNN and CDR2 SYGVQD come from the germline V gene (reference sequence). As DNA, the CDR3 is TGCGCCAGCCAGGCCAGCTCCTACAATGAGCAGTTCTTC. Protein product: CASQASSYNEQFF.

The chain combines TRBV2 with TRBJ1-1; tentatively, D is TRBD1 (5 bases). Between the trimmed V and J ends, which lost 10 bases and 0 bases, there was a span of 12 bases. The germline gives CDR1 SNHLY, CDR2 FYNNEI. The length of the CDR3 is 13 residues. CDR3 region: CANGGEVNTEAFF. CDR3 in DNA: TGTGCCAACGGGGGAGAGGTGAACACTGAAGCTTTCTTT.

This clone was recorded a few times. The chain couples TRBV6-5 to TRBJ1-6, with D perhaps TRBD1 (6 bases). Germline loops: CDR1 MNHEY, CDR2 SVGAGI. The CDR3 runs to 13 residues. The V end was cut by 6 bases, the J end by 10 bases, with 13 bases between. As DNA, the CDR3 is TGTGCCAGCAGCCTGGACAGCTGGTCACCCCTCCACTTT. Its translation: CASSLDSWSPLHF.

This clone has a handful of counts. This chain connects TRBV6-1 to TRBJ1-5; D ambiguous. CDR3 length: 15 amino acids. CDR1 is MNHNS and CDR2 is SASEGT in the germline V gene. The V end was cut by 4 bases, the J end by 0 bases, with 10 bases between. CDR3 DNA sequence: TGTGCCAGCAGTGTCGGCAGTAATAGCAATCAGCCCCAGCATTTT. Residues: CASSVGSNSNQPQHF.

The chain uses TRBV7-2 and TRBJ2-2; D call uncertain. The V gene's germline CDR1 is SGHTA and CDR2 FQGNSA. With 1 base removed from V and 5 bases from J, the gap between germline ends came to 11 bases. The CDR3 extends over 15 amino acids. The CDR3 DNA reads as TGTGCCAGCAGCTTAGATTCCCCCGAGACCGGGGAGCTGTTTTTT. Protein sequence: CASSLDSPETGELFF.

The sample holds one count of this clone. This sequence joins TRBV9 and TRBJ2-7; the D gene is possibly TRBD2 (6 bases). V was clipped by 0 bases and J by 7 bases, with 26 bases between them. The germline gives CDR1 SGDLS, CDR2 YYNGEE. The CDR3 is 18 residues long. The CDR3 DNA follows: TGTGCCAGCAGCGTAGGTTCGCGGAGGACGGACCGACTAGGGGAGCAGTACTTC. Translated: CASSVGSRRTDRLGEQYF.

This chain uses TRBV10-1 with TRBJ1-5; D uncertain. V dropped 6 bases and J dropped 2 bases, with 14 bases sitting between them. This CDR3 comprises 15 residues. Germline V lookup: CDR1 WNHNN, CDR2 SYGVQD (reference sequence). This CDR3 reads CASSPTRRRNQPQHF. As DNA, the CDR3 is TGCGCCAGCAGCCCTACCAGGAGGCGCAATCAGCCCCAGCATTTT.

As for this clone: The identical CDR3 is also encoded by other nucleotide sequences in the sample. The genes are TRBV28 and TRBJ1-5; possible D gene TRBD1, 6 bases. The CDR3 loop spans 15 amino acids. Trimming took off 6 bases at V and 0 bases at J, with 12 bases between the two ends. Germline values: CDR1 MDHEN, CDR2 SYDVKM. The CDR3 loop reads CASRRDTFSNQPQHF. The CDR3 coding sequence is TGTGCCAGCAGGAGGGACACCTTTAGCAATCAGCCCCAGCATTTT.

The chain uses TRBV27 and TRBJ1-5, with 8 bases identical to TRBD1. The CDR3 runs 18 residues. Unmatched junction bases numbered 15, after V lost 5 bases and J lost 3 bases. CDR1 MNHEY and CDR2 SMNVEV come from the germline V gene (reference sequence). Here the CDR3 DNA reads TGTGCCAGCAGTCCCAACCCTTGGACAGGGCCGAACAATCAGCCCCAGCATTTT. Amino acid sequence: CASSPNPWTGPNNQPQHF.

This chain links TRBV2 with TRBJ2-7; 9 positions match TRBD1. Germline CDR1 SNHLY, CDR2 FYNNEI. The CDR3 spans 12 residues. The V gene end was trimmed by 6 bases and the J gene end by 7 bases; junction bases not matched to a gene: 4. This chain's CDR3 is CASRTDRGEQYF. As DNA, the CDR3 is TGTGCCAGCAGAACGGACAGGGGTGAGCAGTACTTC.

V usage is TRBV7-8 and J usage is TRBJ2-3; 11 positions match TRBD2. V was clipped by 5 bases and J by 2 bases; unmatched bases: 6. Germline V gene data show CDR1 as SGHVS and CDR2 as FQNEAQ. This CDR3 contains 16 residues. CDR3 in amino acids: CASSLRLAGSTDTQYF. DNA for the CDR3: TGTGCCAGCAGCCTGCGACTAGCGGGGTCCACAGATACGCAGTATTTT. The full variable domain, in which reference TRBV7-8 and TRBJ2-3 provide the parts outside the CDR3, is GAGVSQSPRYKVAKRGQDVALRCDPISGHVSLFWYQQALGQGPEFLTYFQNEAQLDKSGLPSDRFFAERPEGSVSTLKIQRTQQEDSAVYLCASSLRLAGSTDTQYFGPGTRLTVL.